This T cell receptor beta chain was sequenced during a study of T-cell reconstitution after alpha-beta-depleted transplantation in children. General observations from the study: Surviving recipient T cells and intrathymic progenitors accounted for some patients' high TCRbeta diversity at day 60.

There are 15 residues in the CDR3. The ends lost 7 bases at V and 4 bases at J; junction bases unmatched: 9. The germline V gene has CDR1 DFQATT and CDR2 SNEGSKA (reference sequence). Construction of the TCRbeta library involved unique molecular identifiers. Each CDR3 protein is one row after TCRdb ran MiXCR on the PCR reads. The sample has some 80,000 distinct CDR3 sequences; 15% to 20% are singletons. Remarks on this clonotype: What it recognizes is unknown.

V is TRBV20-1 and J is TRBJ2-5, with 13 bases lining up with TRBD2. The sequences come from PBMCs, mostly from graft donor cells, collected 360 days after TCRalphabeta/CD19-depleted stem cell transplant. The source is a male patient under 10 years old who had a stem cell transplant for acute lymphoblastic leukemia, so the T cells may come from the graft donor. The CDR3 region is CSVPLAGGNIETQYF. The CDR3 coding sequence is TGCAGTGTCCCACTAGCGGGAGGGAATATAGAGACCCAGTACTTC.